The 11 T cell receptor beta chains below come from one sample, sequenced in a study of CD8+CD57+ T cells in acquired aplastic anemia (dated by TCRdb to the late 2010s). The sequencer listed for this sample is Illumina HiSeq 2000. Genomic DNA served as template for TCR beta VDJ combination and CDR3 sequence profiling. The public reads were quality trimmed at Q25 with fastp and then assembled into clones with MiXCR by TCRdb, keeping productive beta chains. Identical CDR3 protein sequences are pooled into one entry, listed with their most common genes and DNA. Here the sample has a few hundred thousand distinct CDR3 sequences; almost 35% occur a single time. Of the sample, more than 0.95% falls within the top ten clones. The sample was sorted CD4+, CD8+, or CD8+CD57+ T cells (not recorded which) from PBMCs. The receptors were gathered from a human donor in good health, serving as a control.

There are many counts of this clonotype. The V and J genes are TRBV29-1 and TRBJ1-1; D possibly corresponds to TRBD1 (5 bases). Trimming shortened V by 5 bases and J by 2 bases, and 15 bases separated the two germline ends. Per germline, CDR1 SQVTM and CDR2 ANQGSEA. The CDR3 covers 14 residues. The CDR3 nucleotides are TGCAGCGTTAAGGGGCAGCAAAGTAACACTGAAGCTTTCTTT. Protein: CSVKGQQSNTEAFF.

This clonotype was detected many times. The gene calls are TRBV19 and TRBJ1-5; the match to TRBD1 covers 7 bases. Germline values: CDR1 LNHDA, CDR2 SQIVND (reference sequence). The CDR3 sequence is 14 residues long. V shed 3 bases and J 3 bases; nucleotides not matched to a gene: 2. DNA of the CDR3: TGTGCCAGTAGTATCGGGACAGACAATCAGCCCCAGCATTTT. Translated: CASSIGTDNQPQHF.

This clonotype showed up just once. V gene TRBV24-1 combines with J gene TRBJ2-1; 8 bases line up with TRBD1. CDR3 size: 14 residues. Germline lookup yields CDR1 KGHDR and CDR2 SFDVKD. V lost 1 base and J lost 7; bases outside the gene matches: 2. The CDR3, as DNA: TGTGCCACCAGTGATTTCACAGGGGGGAATGAGCAGTTCTTC. Translation gives CATSDFTGGNEQFF.

This clonotype was counted only a few times. The V and J genes are TRBV19 and TRBJ1-2, with 9 bases matching TRBD1. The CDR3 spans 15 residues. With V trimmed by 4 bases and J by 5 bases, 8 bases remained unmatched. The germline V gene encodes CDR1 LNHDA and CDR2 SQIVND (reference sequence). This CDR3 is CASSTQSTGGYGYTF. DNA for the CDR3: TGTGCCAGTAGTACCCAATCGACAGGGGGTTATGGCTACACCTTC.

In this sample, this clonotype turned up many times. V usage is TRBV7-9 and J usage is TRBJ1-6, with D possibly being TRBD1 (6 bases). V lost 6 bases and J 7 bases, leaving 25 bases between the germline ends. Germline lookup yields CDR1 SEHNR and CDR2 FQNEAQ (reference sequence). This CDR3 has 18 residues. This chain's CDR3 is CASSFQRRGSMVNSPLHF. The CDR3 region has the DNA TGTGCCAGCAGTTTTCAGCGCAGGGGATCTATGGTCAATTCACCCCTCCACTTT. The full variable domain, rest sourced from reference TRBV7-9 and TRBJ1-6, is DTGVSQNPRHKITKRGQNVTFRCDPISEHNRLYWYRQTLGQGPEFLTYFQNEAQLEKSRLLSDRFSAERPKGSFSTLEIQRTEQGDSAMYLCASSFQRRGSMVNSPLHFGNGTRLTVT.

This clonotype came up many times. This chain uses TRBV5-1 with TRBJ1-1, with D uncertain. CDR1 is SGHRS and CDR2 is YFSETQ in the germline V gene. CDR3 length equals 14 residues. Trimming shortened V by 2 bases and J by 0 bases, and 8 bases separated the two germline ends. The CDR3 coding sequence is TGCGCCAGCAGCTTCCTTGAACTGAACACTGAAGCTTTCTTT. It codes for CASSFLELNTEAFF. The whole variable domain, remainder taken from reference TRBV5-1 and TRBJ1-1, is KAGVTQTPRYLIKTRGQQVTLSCSPISGHRSVSWYQQTPGQGLQFLFEYFSETQRNKGNFPGRFSGRQFSNSRSEMNVSTLELGDSALYLCASSFLELNTEAFFGQGTRLTVV.

The chain joins TRBV5-1 to TRBJ1-3; TRBD1 agrees at 7 bases. Germline V lookup: CDR1 SGHRS, CDR2 YFSETQ. The CDR3 consists of 15 residues. Germline trimming cut 4 bases from V and 9 bases from J; bases unmatched to any gene: 13. The CDR3 DNA follows: TGCGCCAGCAGCAAAGAGGGACAGCCTGAAACCACCATATATTTT. As protein: CASSKEGQPETTIYF.

V is TRBV2 and J is TRBJ2-7; 8 bases align to TRBD1. J gave up 3 bases and V 5 bases, and 9 bases lay outside the gene matches. Germline CDR1 reads SNHLY; CDR2 reads FYNNEI. This CDR3 spans 15 amino acids. The CDR3 is CASSPGQDYGYEQYF. Written as DNA, the CDR3 is TGTGCCAGCAGTCCGGGACAGGACTATGGCTACGAGCAGTACTTC.

Many counts were recorded for this clonotype. V gene TRBV20-1 combines with J gene TRBJ2-1, with 7 bases identical to TRBD2. The CDR3 has 15 residues. Germline V lookup: CDR1 DFQATT, CDR2 SNEGSKA (reference sequence). V was clipped by 6 bases and J by 10 bases; unmatched bases: 18. The CDR3 is CSAFVMGLPSIEQFF. The CDR3 DNA is TGCAGTGCGTTCGTGATGGGACTACCCTCAATCGAGCAGTTCTTC.

This clonotype has a single count. One end of the junction varies from germline; a read error may be responsible. CDR3 amino acids: CASSEQAGNTIYF. The DNA for the CDR3 is TGTGCTAGCAGTGAACAGGCAGGAAACACCATATATTTT. This sequence joins TRBV2 and TRBJ1-3; TRBD1 might be the D (5 bases). CDR3 size: 13 residues. The germline CDR1 and CDR2 sequences are SNHLY and FYNNEI.

This clonotype was picked up one time. The chain uses TRBV2 and TRBJ2-7; D is possibly TRBD1 or TRBD2 (5 bases each). CDR1 is SNHLY and CDR2 is FYNNEI in the germline V gene. Trimming took 7 bases from V and 1 from J, leaving 11 bases between them. The CDR3 totals 13 residues. The CDR3 is CASIEGRSYEQYF. CDR3 DNA sequence: TGTGCCAGCATAGAGGGACGGTCCTACGAGCAGTACTTC.